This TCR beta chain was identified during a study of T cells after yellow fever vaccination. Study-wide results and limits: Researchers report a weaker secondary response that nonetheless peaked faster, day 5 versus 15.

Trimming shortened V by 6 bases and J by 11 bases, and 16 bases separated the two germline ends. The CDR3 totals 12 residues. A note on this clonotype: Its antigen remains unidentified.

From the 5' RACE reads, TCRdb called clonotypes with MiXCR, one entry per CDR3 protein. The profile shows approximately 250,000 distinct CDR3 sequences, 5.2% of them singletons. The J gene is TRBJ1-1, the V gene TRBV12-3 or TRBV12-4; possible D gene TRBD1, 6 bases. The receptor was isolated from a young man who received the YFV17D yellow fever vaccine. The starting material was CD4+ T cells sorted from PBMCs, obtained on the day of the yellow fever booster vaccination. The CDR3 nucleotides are TGTGCCAGCAGCCCAACAGGGAAATTGGCTTTCTTT. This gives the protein CASSPTGKLAFF.